This entry concerns a single T cell receptor beta chain. This clonotype is classified as medium-sized (0.01 to 0.1%). Its binding antigen is unknown. Per-nucleotide qualities are absent, and no much larger clonotype sits a single base away. Genomic DNA extracted from blood, in amounts of about 220-500 ng, served as the starting material for amplifying TRB repertoires. These data are taken from a study of T and B cells in COVID-19 patients (TCRdb year 2020). Broadly, across the study: In this study, adaptive immunity was profiled in COVID-19 patients who either had active infection or had recovered, using TRB and IGH repertoire sequencing of peripheral blood. For the repertoire analyses, the comparison was an age-matched reference group of about 40 healthy donors who were negative for COVID-19 antibodies. In the active-infection cohort, about 90% of the roughly 20 patients had comorbidities linked to unfavorable COVID-19 outcome. A couple of patients were in both the active and recovered cohorts because samples existed from active disease and from after recovery. Critical illness requiring mechanical ventilation or ECMO was present in three fifths of the roughly 20 patients in the active-infection cohort. Patients in the recovered cohort had a median age of approximately 35 years, compared with over 60 years for patients in the active-infection cohort. A recovered cohort included 15 to 19 patients who provided about 20 samples, and most of these patients had mild to moderate COVID-19 treated on an outpatient basis. Over 8 million TCR sequences were analysed from a TCR and BCR sequence repository that comprised fewer than 45 patients and approximately 69 time points. As many as 9 follow-up blood samples were collected from each patient, and in some individuals these samples spanned different disease stages.

Instrument on record: Illumina MiSeq. TRB rearrangements were amplified by multiplex PCR with BIOMED2 TRB-A/B primer pools. Illumina-compatible adapters and 7-nucleotide sample barcodes were added to the amplicons in two consecutive PCRs. Phusion HS II polymerase was used for all library PCRs. The amplicons were purified from gel with the NucleoSpin Gel and PCR Clean-up kit, measured on Qubit, and then pooled at 4 nM. Amplicon pool quality was checked on an Agilent 2100 Bioanalyzer before Illumina next-generation sequencing. In the authors' own workflow: Annotation of TRB rearrangements was done in MiXCR 3.0.8 with the default MiXCR reference library. Sequences with fewer than 2 reads and non-productive reads were filtered out, and every unique CDR3 nucleotide sequence was treated as a single clone. Clonality, diversity, richness and V-J gene usage were calculated in R 3.5.1. GLIPH2 was used to cluster TCRs based on CDR3 similarity, and OLGA was used to calculate the generation probabilities. GLIPH2 clusters were kept only if they contained at least four unique TCR clonotypes found in at least three individuals. TCRdb reanalyzed the raw reads on its own, using fastp at Q25 for trimming and MiXCR for clone calling, and kept in-frame beta chains. Each entry is one CDR3 protein sequence, shown with its most common DNA and genes. Clone size and V and J calls follow TCRdb, not the original study. This sample is represented by 800 to 1,000 distinct CDR3 sequences; 25% to 30% of them were singletons. The top ten clones comprise roughly 29% of the sample.

Trimming takes 6 bases from V and 0 bases from J, and the germline ends sit 12 bases apart. CDR1 DFQATT and CDR2 SNEGSKA are derived from the germline V gene (reference sequence). The CDR3 sequence holds 15 residues, the cysteine and phenylalanine included. The kept DNA is CDR3 alone, 45 bases in frame from the first base. The study at large found these results: Specific T cell subsets (CD4+/Treg/CD8+) and sorted SARS-CoV-2-responsive or tetramer+ T cells had not yet been sequenced, with those experiments still ongoing. During active COVID-19 the TRB repertoires were highly clonal, but at recovery diversity and richness rose above the levels seen in healthy donors. Prospective validation of the reported TCR clusters was stated to be required before clinical use. TRBV/TRBJ gene usage was reported as strongly skewed in patients with COVID-19. A total of roughly 2,000 TCR clusters were exclusive to the recovered cohort, and 25 to 40 of those clusters were low-pGen clusters. The cohort was judged too small for assessing how HLA contributes to COVID-19 susceptibility or severity. Few blood samples were available from mildly ill patients while symptoms were present, and early samples from severe cases were likewise scarce.

The chain uses TRBV20-1 and TRBJ2-6; TRBD2 is perhaps the D gene, given 5 matching bases. Sequencing was done on a sample of blood. The source of this sequence is a human donor with active COVID-19. The DNA reads as follows: TGCAGTGCCAGTCGTCGGGACTCTGGGGCCAACGTCCTGACTTTC. This encodes CSASRRDSGANVLTF.